The clone carrying this T cell receptor (beta chain) was observed at least ten times. The sample is drawn from a study of T cells in Graves' hyperthyroidism and ophthalmopathy. Amplified TCR beta CDR3 regions derived from RNA transcripts. The TCR CDR3 first-round RT-PCR relied on the HTBI primer set. TCRdb passed the multiplex PCR reads through MiXCR, listing each CDR3 protein once. Of 300,000 to 400,000 distinct CDR3 sequences listed, around 13% are singletons. With V trimmed by 7 bases and J by 1 base, 12 bases remained unmatched. CDR3 length: 15 residues. The germline V gene encodes CDR1 DFQATT and CDR2 SNEGSKA (reference sequence).

The sequenced sample was blood. This clonotype originated in a woman aged 60-70 years with Graves' hyperthyroidism. The genes are TRBV20-1 and TRBJ1-1; 7 bases agree with TRBD1. CDR3 protein: CSGWGIGGQNTEAFF. The DNA of the CDR3 is TGCAGTGGGTGGGGAATAGGGGGCCAGAACACTGAAGCTTTCTTT.